Each of the 24 T cell receptor beta chains below was sequenced from the same sample in a study of memory CD4+ T cells and cytomegalovirus serostatus. Profiled with immunoSEQ multiplex PCR; TCRdb holds only in-frame clones, not every one. The data contain tens of thousands of clones, over 75% of them singletons. Single viable CD3+CD4+CD8-CD45RO+ cells were sorted as the memory CD4+ T cells. The sample was memory CD4+ T cells from blood. Receptors were obtained from an adult in good health and CMV-seronegative.

The rearrangement uses TRBV7-9 and TRBJ2-7; TRBD1 matches 8 bases. Germline V gene sequence: CDR1 SEHNR, CDR2 FQNEAQ (reference sequence). V lost 5 bases to trimming and J lost 4 bases; unmatched junction nucleotides: 4. This CDR3 is 13 amino acids long. The CDR3: CASSPTGEYEQYF. In nucleotides, the CDR3 is TGTGCCAGCAGCCCGACAGGGGAGTACGAGCAGTACTTC.

The V call is TRBV6-6, the J call TRBJ2-1, with D maybe TRBD1 (6 bases). This CDR3 comprises 16 residues. The ends were cut back, 0 bases at V and 0 bases at J, with 9 bases in the middle. Germline lookup yields CDR1 MNHNY and CDR2 SVGAGI (reference sequence). The CDR3 sequence is CASSYSQGSSYNEQFF. DNA for the CDR3: TGTGCCAGCAGTTACTCACAGGGAAGCTCCTACAATGAGCAGTTCTTC.

The CDR3 bases are TGTGCCAGCAGCCTAAACTATGACGGGGAGCTGTTTTTT. Translation gives CASSLNYDGELFF. This chain links TRBV5-4 with TRBJ2-2; D unclear. This CDR3 spans 13 amino acids. V shed 4 bases and J shed 7 bases, with 11 bases lying between them. Germline-derived CDR1 and CDR2 are SGHNT and YYREEE (reference sequence). The whole variable domain, remainder taken from reference TRBV5-4 and TRBJ2-2, is ETGVTQSPTHLIKTRGQQVTLRCSSQSGHNTVSWYQQALGQGPQFIFQYYREEENGRGNFPPRFSGLQFPNYSSELNVNALELDDSALYLCASSLNYDGELFFGEGSRLTVL.

The CDR3 spells CSVGGSNQPQHF. Here the CDR3 DNA reads TGCAGCGTGGGGGGCTCTAATCAGCCCCAGCATTTT. The gene calls are TRBV29-1 and TRBJ1-5; a weak D match, TRBD1 (6 bases). Germline values: CDR1 SQVTM, CDR2 ANQGSEA. The V end lost 6 bases, the J end lost 4 bases, and 10 bases lay between the germline ends. This CDR3 is built from 12 residues.

J is TRBJ2-3 and V is TRBV19, with D unclear. This CDR3 is 14 amino acids long. V was shortened by 7 bases and J by 3 bases, with 14 bases between the two germline ends. Germline V lookup: CDR1 LNHDA, CDR2 SQIVND (reference sequence). The CDR3 is CASKAVGVTDTQYF. The DNA for the CDR3 is TGTGCCAGTAAGGCGGTCGGAGTAACAGATACGCAGTATTTT.

V gene TRBV7-9 combines with J gene TRBJ2-7; TRBD2 matches 7 bases. There are 13 residues in the CDR3. V was pared by 0 bases and J by 6 bases, with 2 bases of the junction left unmatched. The V gene's germline CDR1 is SEHNR and CDR2 FQNEAQ (reference sequence). This CDR3 is CASSLAGGSEQYF. CDR3 nucleotides: TGTGCCAGCAGCTTAGCAGGCGGGAGCGAGCAGTACTTC. Drawing the rest from reference TRBV7-9 and TRBJ2-7, the complete variable domain is DTGVSQNPRHKITKRGQNVTFRCDPISEHNRLYWYRQTLGQGPEFLTYFQNEAQLEKSRLLSDRFSAERPKGSFSTLEIQRTEQGDSAMYLCASSLAGGSEQYFGPGTRLTVT.

The table lists this clone with a count of one. The chain combines TRBV7-2 with TRBJ1-5; 9 positions match TRBD1. CDR1 SGHTA and CDR2 FQGNSA come from the germline V gene. J gave up 3 bases and V 7 bases, and 19 bases lay outside the gene matches. CDR3 size: 19 residues. The CDR3 here is CASTDSQQGAPIINQPQHF. CDR3 DNA sequence: TGTGCCAGCACCGATTCCCAACAGGGGGCCCCAATTATCAATCAGCCCCAGCATTTT.

This clone was detected once. The DNA of the CDR3 is TGTGCCAGCAGTGAAGCTGCAGGGACTTACACAGATACGCAGTATTTT. Translation gives CASSEAAGTYTDTQYF. The V call is TRBV2, the J call TRBJ2-3, with D maybe TRBD2 (6 bases). V was trimmed by 0 bases and J by 2 bases, leaving 12 bases between them. CDR1 SNHLY and CDR2 FYNNEI come from the germline V gene. This CDR3 is built from 16 residues.

This chain links TRBV5-1 with TRBJ1-1; 8 bases agree with TRBD1. The CDR3 sequence is 14 residues long. Germline lookup yields CDR1 SGHRS and CDR2 YFSETQ. The V and J ends lost 4 bases and 7 bases, in that order; junction bases with no gene match: 9. In DNA form, the CDR3 reads TGCGCCAGCAGCGGCGGGACAGGAAACGTTGAAGCTTTCTTT. Its translation: CASSGGTGNVEAFF.

This clone has a handful of counts. V usage is TRBV15 and J usage is TRBJ1-1; TRBD1 agrees at 8 bases. Germline CDR1 LNHNV, CDR2 YYDKDF (reference sequence). The CDR3 totals 16 residues. With 1 base clipped from V and 11 bases from J, the junction kept 15 bases outside the gene matches. The CDR3 nucleotides read TGTGCCACCAGCAGAGGCGGACCTCCGGGACAGGAAGAGGCTTTCTTT. Translating gives CATSRGGPPGQEEAFF.

The chain carries TRBV6-1 and TRBJ1-1; D gene ambiguous. This CDR3 is built from 13 residues. Trimming removed 6 bases at V and 1 base at J, with 9 bases between. CDR1 is MNHNS and CDR2 is SASEGT in the germline V gene. CDR3: CASSVTQNTEAFF. CDR3 in DNA: TGTGCCAGCAGCGTTACGCAGAACACTGAAGCTTTCTTT.

The sample holds one count of this clone. The gene calls are TRBV7-6 and TRBJ2-7, with a possible D match to TRBD1 (6 bases). V was clipped by 1 base and J by 2 bases, with 15 bases between them. Germline loops: CDR1 SGHVS, CDR2 FNYEAQ. The CDR3 is 16 residues long. This chain's CDR3 is CASSLGGAGTTYEQYF. In nucleotides, the CDR3 is TGTGCCAGCAGCTTAGGGGGAGCCGGGACAACCTACGAGCAGTACTTC.

The chain joins TRBV20-1 to TRBJ2-5; D is ambiguous. V lost 5 bases and J 5 bases, leaving 6 bases between the germline ends. The CDR3 contains 10 residues. Germline V CDR1 and CDR2: DFQATT, SNEGSKA (reference sequence). CDR3 bases: TGCAGTGCTTTAGGGGAGACCCAGTACTTC. Translating it yields CSALGETQYF.

CDR3 nucleotide sequence: TGTGCCAGCAGTGAAAGCGGGGGGCGAGTTGGCTACACCTTC. Protein: CASSESGGRVGYTF. The J gene is TRBJ1-2, the V gene TRBV6-1; D is possibly TRBD1 (6 bases). Trimming took 2 bases from V and 7 from J, leaving 14 bases between them. Germline CDR1 and CDR2: MNHNS and SASEGT. CDR3 length: 14 residues.

The chain employs TRBV18 and TRBJ2-5, with 7 bases identical to TRBD2. V gave up 0 bases and J gave up 0 bases; unmatched junction bases: 4. The CDR3 is made up of 16 amino acids. The germline gives CDR1 KGHSH, CDR2 LQKENI. The CDR3 is CASSPPWAGDQETQYF. CDR3 nucleotides: TGTGCCAGCTCACCACCGTGGGCGGGGGACCAAGAGACCCAGTACTTC.

The chain uses TRBV5-1 and TRBJ2-7, with 8 nucleotides matching TRBD1. This CDR3 has 15 residues. Trimming took 4 bases from V and 2 from J; bases not matched to a gene: 8. In germline, CDR1 is SGHRS, CDR2 YFSETQ. CDR3 nucleotide sequence: TGCGCCAGCAGCGCGGATCCGGGACAGGCCTACGAGCAGTACTTC. This gives the protein CASSADPGQAYEQYF.

CDR3 DNA: TGTGCCAGCTCCATGACTCACAATGAGCAGTTCTTC. As protein: CASSMTHNEQFF. The chain employs TRBV18 and TRBJ2-1; no clear D gene. V lost 6 bases, J lost 5 bases, and 8 bases lay in between. This CDR3 comprises 12 residues. Germline values: CDR1 KGHSH, CDR2 LQKENI.

This clone was picked up one time. The V and J genes are TRBV7-2 and TRBJ1-4; possible D gene TRBD1, 5 bases. The CDR3 consists of 15 residues. Germline CDR1 is SGHTA and CDR2 is FQGNSA. V lost 5 bases and J 8 bases, leaving 18 bases between the germline ends. The CDR3 DNA is TGTGCCAGCAGCCCTAGTATAGGGGCGGGGGAAAAACTGTTTTTT. Encoded protein: CASSPSIGAGEKLFF.

The J gene is TRBJ1-4, the V gene TRBV7-2; maybe TRBD1 (6 bases). Germline loops: CDR1 SGHTA, CDR2 FQGNSA. The CDR3 contains 12 residues. V was trimmed by 6 bases and J by 8 bases, leaving 10 bases between them. The DNA of the CDR3 is TGTGCCAGCAGGGTAGGGGGAGAAAAACTGTTTTTT. This sequence encodes CASRVGGEKLFF.

The chain joins TRBV28 to TRBJ2-1; D gene uncertain. V was clipped by 5 bases and J by 4 bases, with 12 bases between them. This CDR3 is 14 amino acids long. Germline V gives CDR1 MDHEN, CDR2 SYDVKM. CDR3 DNA sequence: TGTGCCAGCAGTATCCCCCAGATTTACAATGAGCAGTTCTTC. This translates into CASSIPQIYNEQFF.

The chain carries TRBV25-1 and TRBJ2-2, with TRBD1 identical over 7 bases. Germline CDR1 MGHDK, CDR2 SYGVNS. The V gene end was trimmed by 5 bases and the J gene end by 15 bases; junction bases not matched to a gene: 6. The CDR3 is made up of 11 amino acids. The CDR3 DNA follows: TGTGCCAGCAGTCGGCAGGGGGTGATGTTTTTT. Translated, it gives CASSRQGVMFF.

The J gene is TRBJ1-2, the V gene TRBV7-2; the D is unclear. Germline V gene data show CDR1 as SGHTA and CDR2 as FQGNSA. Trimming shortened V by 7 bases and J by 4 bases, and 10 bases separated the two germline ends. This CDR3 region has 12 residues. CDR3 loop: CASTNSFYGYTF. In nucleotides, the CDR3 is TGTGCCAGCACTAACAGCTTCTATGGCTACACCTTC. The full variable domain, completed using reference TRBV7-2 and TRBJ1-2, is GAGVSQSPSNKVTEKGKDVELRCDPISGHTALYWYRQSLGQGLEFLIYFQGNSAPDKSGLPSDRFSAERTGGSVSTLTIQRTQQEDSAVYLCASTNSFYGYTFGSGTRLTVV.

The J gene is TRBJ2-3, the V gene TRBV30; TRBD2 matches at 14 bases. J was trimmed by 5 bases and V by 8 bases; bases with no gene match: 3. CDR3 length: 13 amino acids. Germline V gene data show CDR1 as GTSNPN and CDR2 as SVGIG (reference sequence). The CDR3 sequence: CARGTSGGDTQYF. CDR3 sequence (DNA): TGTGCCCGCGGGACTAGCGGGGGAGATACGCAGTATTTT.

The V gene is TRBV6-5, the J gene TRBJ1-6, with a tentative D call TRBD1 (5 bases). Looked up from germline, CDR1 is MNHEY and CDR2 is SVGAGI. This CDR3 region has 13 residues. The V end lost 10 bases, the J end lost 8 bases, and 15 bases lay between the germline ends. CDR3 sequence: CATMFLRDSPLHF. The CDR3 bases are TGTGCCACCATGTTTCTCAGGGATTCACCCCTCCACTTT.